This is a list of T cell receptor beta chains from one sample in a study of blood T cells in healthy people across ages. Using its own MiXCR run on the 5' RACE reads, TCRdb lists one record per CDR3 protein. The sample contains approximately 780,000 distinct CDR3 sequences, about 26% of which appear only once. These records were also assigned to another study, of T cells of mothers and their children.

The sample was blood. These receptors came from a boy aged 5 to 17 in good health. Each CDR3 is given with its conserved first and last residue. A D gene is named only where the DNA matches it firmly. Some rows have no size entry. The others give once, few or many, or a class for an expanded clone.

V	size	J	D	CDR3	DNA
TRBV30	NA	TRBJ2-6	TRBD1	CAWGDSSGANVLTF	TGTGCCTGGGGGGACAGCTCTGGGGCCAACGTCCTGACTTTC
TRBV7-6	few	TRBJ2-7	TRBD2	CASSREGAGDYEQYF	TGTGCCAGCAGCCGCGAGGGAGCGGGGGATTACGAGCAGTACTTC
TRBV6-1	NA	TRBJ1-1	NA	CASPIPGTLNTEAFF	TGTGCCAGCCCCATCCCAGGGACCTTGAACACTGAAGCTTTCTTT
TRBV29-1	few	TRBJ2-5	NA	CSVAQGGETQYF	TGCAGCGTCGCACAGGGGGGGGAGACCCAGTACTTC
TRBV7-9	few	TRBJ2-1	TRBD2	CASSIWGLADYNEQFF	TGTGCCAGCAGCATATGGGGACTAGCGGACTACAATGAGCAGTTCTTC
TRBV5-1	few	TRBJ2-3	NA	CASSLGPGSDTQYF	TGCGCCAGCAGCTTGGGACCGGGTTCAGATACGCAGTATTTT
TRBV20-1	NA	TRBJ2-1	TRBD2	CSASFGGGNNEQFF	TGCAGTGCTAGTTTTGGCGGGGGGAACAATGAGCAGTTCTTC
TRBV6-5	few	TRBJ1-1	NA	CASSYPGNTEAFF	TGTGCCAGCAGTTACCCGGGGAACACTGAAGCTTTCTTT
TRBV7-2	once	TRBJ1-4	NA	CASTPSDSDERLFF	TGTGCCAGCACCCCATCGGACAGTGATGAAAGACTGTTTTTT
TRBV15	NA	TRBJ1-2	NA	CATSRDYRDGGYTF	TGTGCCACCAGCAGAGATTACCGGGACGGTGGCTACACCTTC
TRBV24-1	NA	TRBJ2-1	TRBD2	CATSDSTGLVFNEQFF	TGTGCCACCAGTGATTCTACGGGACTAGTCTTCAATGAGCAGTTCTTC
TRBV5-1	few	TRBJ2-5	TRBD1	CASSRTGGGQETQYF	TGCGCCAGCAGCCGTACAGGGGGCGGGCAAGAGACCCAGTACTTC
TRBV10-3	NA	TRBJ1-3	NA	CAISETGSGNTIYF	TGTGCCATCAGTGAAACGGGGTCTGGAAACACCATATATTTT
TRBV11-2	NA	TRBJ2-7	NA	CASSSSTASYEQYF	TGTGCCAGCAGCTCTTCGACAGCTTCCTACGAGCAGTACTTC
TRBV6-5	few	TRBJ1-2	NA	CASSYRRDYGYTF	TGTGCCAGCAGTTACCGCAGGGACTATGGCTACACCTTC
TRBV7-7	few	TRBJ2-7	NA	CASSLGFGDEQYF	TGTGCTAGCAGCTTAGGATTTGGGGACGAGCAGTACTTC
TRBV7-9	NA	TRBJ1-2	TRBD1	CASSGRTGRMGYTF	TGTGCCAGCAGCGGAAGGACAGGGCGAATGGGCTACACCTTC
TRBV5-1	NA	TRBJ2-2	NA	CASSFDRNTGELFF	TGCGCCAGCAGCTTCGACAGGAACACCGGGGAGCTGTTTTTT
TRBV7-9	NA	TRBJ1-2	TRBD1	CASSSLTGKTNYGYTF	TGTGCCAGCAGTTCTCTGACAGGGAAGACTAACTATGGCTACACCTTC
TRBV20-1	NA	TRBJ2-5	TRBD2	CSATVVGLAGGTQYF	TGCAGTGCCACTGTGGTAGGCCTAGCGGGCGGGACCCAGTACTTC
TRBV10-1	NA	TRBJ2-5	NA	CASSESTGLETQYF	TGCGCCAGCAGTGAGTCGACGGGCCTGGAGACCCAGTACTTC
TRBV19	NA	TRBJ1-4	NA	CASSPSRGGDEKLFF	TGTGCCAGTAGCCCCTCAAGGGGAGGAGATGAAAAACTGTTTTTT